These T cell receptor beta chains were read from a single sample in a study of identical twins. TCRdb re-called the 5' RACE reads through MiXCR, storing one row per CDR3 protein. The sample lists about 340,000 distinct CDR3 sequences; 10% to 15% were seen once. This same sample was also part of a study on yellow fever vaccine responses in identical twins.

The material sequenced was CD8+ T cells sorted from blood. These receptors all come from a woman aged 18 to 35 in good health. The CDR3 runs from the conserved cysteine through the conserved F or W. D genes are given only for firm matches. Expanded clones get a size class; other rows say once, few or many, or leave the size out.

>TRBV28|TRBJ2-3|.|TRBD2
TGTGCCAGCAATTTACTAGCGGGACGCACGCATACGCAGTATTTT
CASNLLAGRTHTQYF
>TRBV7-2|TRBJ2-4|few|TRBD2
TGTGCCAGCAGCCCCTTGGGCGGGGGTGAATTGGGAAACATTCAGTACTTC
CASSPLGGGELGNIQYF
>TRBV29-1|TRBJ1-1|many|.
TGCAGCGTTGATCCCCAGGGGACTGAAGCTTTCTTT
CSVDPQGTEAFF
>TRBV5-1|TRBJ2-3|.|TRBD2
TGCGCCAGCAGAGACGGAGTAGCGGGACCCACAGATACGCAGTATTTT
CASRDGVAGPTDTQYF
>TRBV9|TRBJ2-3|few|TRBD1
TGTGCCAGCAGCGTAGATAGAAGGACAGGGGTGCCCACAGATACGCAGTATTTT
CASSVDRRTGVPTDTQYF
>TRBV7-8|TRBJ2-1|.|.
TGTGCCAGCAGCTTAGCGGTACCCGACAATGAGCAGTTCTTC
CASSLAVPDNEQFF
>TRBV11-2|TRBJ2-2|.|.
TGTGCCAGCAGCTTAGCCCTGGGGGATTCCCCCGGGGAGCTGTTTTTT
CASSLALGDSPGELFF
>TRBV3-1|TRBJ2-2|few|TRBD1
TGTGCCAGCAGCCCAAGCCCGGGACAGGGGGTAACCGGGGAGCTGTTTTTT
CASSPSPGQGVTGELFF
>TRBV20-1|TRBJ2-5|few|.
TGCAGTGCTAGTCTTCAAGAGACCCAGTACTTC
CSASLQETQYF
>TRBV7-9|TRBJ2-2|.|.
TGTGCCAGCAGCTTAAGAGACACAGAGAACACCGGGGAGCTGTTTTTT
CASSLRDTENTGELFF
>TRBV15|TRBJ2-7|few|.
TGTGCCACCAGCAGAGAAAGCAGTGGCGTGGGATTCTCCCTGTACGAGCAGTACTTC
CATSRESSGVGFSLYEQYF
>TRBV12-3/TRBV12-4|TRBJ2-1|many|.
TGTGCCAGCAGTTCCACAGGGGAGGGAAGCTACAATGAGCAGTTCTTC
CASSSTGEGSYNEQFF
>TRBV7-9|TRBJ2-2|.|.
TGTGCCAGCAGCTTAAAGGTCTCGGGCACCGGGGAGCTGTTTTTT
CASSLKVSGTGELFF
>TRBV24-1|TRBJ2-2|few|TRBD1
TGTGCCACCAGTGAAAGGGACAGGGGGTTGACCGGGGAGCTGTTTTTT
CATSERDRGLTGELFF
>TRBV4-1|TRBJ2-7|.|TRBD2
TGCGCCAGCAGCCAGGCGGGTAGCGGGAGTTCCTACGAGCAGTACTTC
CASSQAGSGSSYEQYF
>TRBV4-1|TRBJ1-4|.|.
TGCGCCAGCCGATCGGGTTCGGAAAAACTGTTTTTT
CASRSGSEKLFF
>TRBV25-1|TRBJ2-7|few|.
TGTGCCAGCAGTGGGGGGTTTGCGCAGTACTTC
CASSGGFAQYF
>TRBV7-9|TRBJ2-1|few|.
TGTGCCAGCAGCCCGACGGACGGGAGCTCCTACAATGAGCAGTTCTTC
CASSPTDGSSYNEQFF